This TCR beta chain was recovered during a study of blood T cell repertoires in COVID-19. The CDR3 sequence is 15 residues long. CDR1 and CDR2 from the germline V gene are MNHEY and SVGAGI. J gave up 8 bases and V 5 bases, and 7 bases lay outside the gene matches. The repertoire was sequenced with immunoSEQ multiplex PCR; TCRdb's copy has only in-frame clones and lacks some. The top ten hold about 4% of the sample, which has under 350,000 clones, more than 85% seen once. This rearrangement joins TRBV6-5 to TRBJ2-2; TRBD2 agrees at 11 bases. Sequenced input: peripheral blood. The TCR comes from a man younger than 30 with active or convalescent COVID-19. DNA for the CDR3: TGTGCCAGCAGTACCCGACTAGCGGGATCAGGGGAGCTGTTTTTT. Its protein product is CASSTRLAGSGELFF.